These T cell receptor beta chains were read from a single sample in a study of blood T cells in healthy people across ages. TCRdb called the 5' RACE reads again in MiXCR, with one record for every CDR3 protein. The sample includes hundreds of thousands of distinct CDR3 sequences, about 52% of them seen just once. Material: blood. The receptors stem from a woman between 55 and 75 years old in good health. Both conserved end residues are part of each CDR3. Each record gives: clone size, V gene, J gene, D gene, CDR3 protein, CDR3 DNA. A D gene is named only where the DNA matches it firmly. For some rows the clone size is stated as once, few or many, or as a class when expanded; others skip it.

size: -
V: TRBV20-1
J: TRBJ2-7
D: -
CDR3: CSGRPTSSYEQYF
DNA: TGCAGTGGTAGACCCACAAGCTCCTACGAGCAGTACTTC

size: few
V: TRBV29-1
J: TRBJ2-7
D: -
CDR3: CSVVGNEQYF
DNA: TGCAGCGTTGTAGGGAACGAGCAGTACTTC

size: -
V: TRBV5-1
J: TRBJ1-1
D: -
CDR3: CASSPTRPGGTEAFF
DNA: TGCGCCAGCAGCCCAACCCGGCCGGGGGGCACTGAAGCTTTCTTT

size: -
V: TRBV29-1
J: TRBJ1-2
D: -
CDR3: CSVWTEGGYTF
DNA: TGCAGCGTGTGGACAGAGGGAGGCTACACCTTC

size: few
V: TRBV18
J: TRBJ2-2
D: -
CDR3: CASSPQITGELFF
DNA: TGTGCCAGCTCACCGCAAATTACCGGGGAGCTGTTTTTT

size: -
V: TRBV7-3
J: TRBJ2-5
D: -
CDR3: CASSPSTEETQYF
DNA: TGTGCCAGCAGCCCGTCGACAGAAGAGACCCAGTACTTC

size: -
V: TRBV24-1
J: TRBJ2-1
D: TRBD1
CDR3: CATSDTGTGYNEQFF
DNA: TGTGCCACCAGTGACACCGGGACAGGATACAATGAGCAGTTCTTC

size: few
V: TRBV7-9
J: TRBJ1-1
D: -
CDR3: CASSLQGGHTEAFF
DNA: TGTGCCAGCAGCTTACAAGGTGGGCACACTGAAGCTTTCTTT

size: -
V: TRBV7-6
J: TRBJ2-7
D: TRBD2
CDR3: CASSWSSGTSYEQYF
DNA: TGTGCCAGCAGCTGGTCTAGCGGGACTAGCTACGAGCAGTACTTC

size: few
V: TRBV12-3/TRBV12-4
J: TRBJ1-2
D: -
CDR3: CASSPRAGDGYTF
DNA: TGTGCCAGCAGTCCAAGGGCCGGGGACGGCTACACCTTC

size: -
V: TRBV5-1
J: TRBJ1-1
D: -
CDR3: CASSPGSGTLAFF
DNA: TGCGCCAGCAGCCCCGGCTCCGGAACGCTCGCTTTCTTT

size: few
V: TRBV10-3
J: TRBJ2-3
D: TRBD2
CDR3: CAISEWLAGGPGAADTQYF
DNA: TGTGCCATCAGTGAGTGGCTAGCGGGAGGGCCGGGGGCGGCAGATACGCAGTATTTT

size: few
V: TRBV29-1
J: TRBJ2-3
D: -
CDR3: CSVSDGTDTQYF
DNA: TGCAGCGTATCAGATGGCACAGATACGCAGTATTTT

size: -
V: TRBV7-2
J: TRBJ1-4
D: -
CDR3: CASSLNRAEKLFF
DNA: TGTGCCAGCAGCTTAAATCGCGCTGAAAAACTGTTTTTT

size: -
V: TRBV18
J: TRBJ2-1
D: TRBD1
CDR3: CASSPRPGQGGDNEQFF
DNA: TGTGCCAGCTCACCCAGACCGGGACAGGGAGGGGACAATGAGCAGTTCTTC

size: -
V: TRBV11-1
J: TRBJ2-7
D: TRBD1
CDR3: CASSRGGQSTYEQYF
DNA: TGTGCCAGCAGCAGAGGGGGACAGTCGACCTACGAGCAGTACTTC

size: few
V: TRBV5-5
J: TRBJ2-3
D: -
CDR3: CASSFGGMGDTQYF
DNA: TGTGCCAGCAGCTTTGGAGGGATGGGGGATACGCAGTATTTT

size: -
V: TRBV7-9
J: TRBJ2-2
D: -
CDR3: CASSLGATNTGELFF
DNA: TGTGCCAGCAGCTTAGGTGCAACGAACACCGGGGAGCTGTTTTTT

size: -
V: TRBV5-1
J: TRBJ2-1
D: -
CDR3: CASSTDNYSEQFF
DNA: TGCGCCAGCAGCACGGACAACTACAGTGAGCAGTTCTTC

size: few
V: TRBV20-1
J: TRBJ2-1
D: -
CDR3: CSASAQARNEQFF
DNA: TGCAGTGCTAGCGCCCAAGCTAGGAATGAGCAGTTCTTC

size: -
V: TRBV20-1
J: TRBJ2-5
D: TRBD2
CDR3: CSAREGTGGPAEQYF
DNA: TGCAGTGCTAGAGAGGGGACGGGAGGGCCAGCTGAACAGTACTTC

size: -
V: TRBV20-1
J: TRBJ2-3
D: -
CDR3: CSAARTSTDTQYF
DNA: TGCAGTGCAGCGCGAACTAGCACAGATACGCAGTATTTT

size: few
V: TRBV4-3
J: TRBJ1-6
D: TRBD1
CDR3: CASSQEVMGQYNSPLHF
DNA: TGCGCCAGCAGCCAGGAAGTCATGGGACAGTATAATTCACCCCTCCACTTT

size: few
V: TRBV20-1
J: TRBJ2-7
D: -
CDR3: CSAHDRTYEQYF
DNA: TGCAGTGCCCACGACAGGACCTACGAGCAGTACTTC

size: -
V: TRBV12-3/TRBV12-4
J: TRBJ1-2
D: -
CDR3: CASSLGGASGYTF
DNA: TGTGCCAGCAGTCTGGGGGGGGCGTCTGGCTACACCTTC

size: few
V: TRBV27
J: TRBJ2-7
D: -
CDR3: CASSLGSATYEQYF
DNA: TGTGCCAGCAGTCTGGGAAGCGCCACCTACGAGCAGTACTTC

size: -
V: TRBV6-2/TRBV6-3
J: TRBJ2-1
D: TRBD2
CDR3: CASSYSFLGRAGGNEQFF
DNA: TGTGCCAGCAGTTACTCGTTTTTGGGACGAGCGGGAGGGAACGAGCAGTTCTTC

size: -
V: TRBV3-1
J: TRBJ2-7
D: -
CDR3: CASSPQLNSYEQYF
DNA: TGTGCCAGCAGCCCTCAGTTAAACTCCTACGAGCAGTACTTC

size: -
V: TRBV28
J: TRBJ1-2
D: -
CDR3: CASSFLRRSNGYTF
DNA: TGTGCCAGCAGTTTTCTGCGCAGGTCTAACGGCTACACCTTC

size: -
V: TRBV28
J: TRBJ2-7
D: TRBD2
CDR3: CAGSLGRLAGVRGTYEQYF
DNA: TGTGCCGGCAGCCTAGGGCGACTAGCGGGAGTAAGAGGTACTTACGAGCAGTACTTC

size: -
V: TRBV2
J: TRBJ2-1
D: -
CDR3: CASSEQGGNEQFF
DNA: TGTGCCAGCAGTGAACAGGGGGGGAATGAGCAGTTCTTC

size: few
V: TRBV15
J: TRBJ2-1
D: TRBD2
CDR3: CATSRDPLAGSKGSNEQFF
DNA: TGTGCCACCAGCAGAGATCCACTAGCGGGAAGTAAGGGTAGCAATGAGCAGTTCTTC

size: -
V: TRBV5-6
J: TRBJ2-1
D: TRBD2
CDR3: CASSPWGGTSGNYYNEQFF
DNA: TGTGCCAGCAGCCCTTGGGGGGGGACTAGCGGGAATTACTACAATGAGCAGTTCTTC

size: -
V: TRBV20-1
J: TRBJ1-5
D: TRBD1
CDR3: CSARVTGGSQPQHF
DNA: TGCAGTGCTAGGGTTACAGGGGGCAGTCAGCCCCAGCATTTT

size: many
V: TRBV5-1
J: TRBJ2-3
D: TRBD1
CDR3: CASSSTGNADTQYF
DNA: TGCGCCAGCAGCTCGACAGGGAACGCAGATACGCAGTATTTT

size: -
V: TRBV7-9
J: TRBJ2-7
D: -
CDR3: CASSPGAAGSYNEQYF
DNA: TGTGCCAGCAGCCCCGGAGCGGCGGGGTCCTACAATGAGCAGTACTTC

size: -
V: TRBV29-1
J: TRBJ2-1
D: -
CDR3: CTFSFGAHNEQFF
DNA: TGCACCTTTTCCTTCGGGGCCCACAATGAGCAGTTCTTC

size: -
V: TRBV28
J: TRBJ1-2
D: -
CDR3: CASSFPYGAREGYTF
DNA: TGTGCCAGCAGTTTCCCCTACGGGGCCCGTGAGGGCTACACCTTC

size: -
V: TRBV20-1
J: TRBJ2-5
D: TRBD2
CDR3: CSAREGTSGRETQYF
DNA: TGCAGTGCTAGAGAGGGGACTAGCGGGAGGGAGACCCAGTACTTC

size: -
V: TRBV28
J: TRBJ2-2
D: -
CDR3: CATTSNTGELFF
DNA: TGTGCCACCACCTCGAACACCGGGGAGCTGTTTTTT

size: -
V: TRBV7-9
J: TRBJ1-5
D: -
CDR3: CASSFWDTRTYSNQPQHF
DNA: TGTGCCAGCAGCTTTTGGGACACCCGAACTTATAGCAATCAGCCCCAGCATTTT

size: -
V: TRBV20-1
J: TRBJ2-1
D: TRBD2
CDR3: CSAPTSVYSYNEQFF
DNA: TGCAGTGCTCCTACTAGCGTCTACTCCTACAATGAGCAGTTCTTC

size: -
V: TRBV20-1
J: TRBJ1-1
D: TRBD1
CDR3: CSGRRDSNTEAFF
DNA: TGCAGTGGGAGGCGGGACAGCAACACTGAAGCTTTCTTT

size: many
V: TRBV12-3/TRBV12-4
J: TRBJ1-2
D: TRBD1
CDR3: CASRSTGKDGYTF
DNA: TGTGCCAGCAGGTCGACAGGGAAAGATGGCTACACCTTC

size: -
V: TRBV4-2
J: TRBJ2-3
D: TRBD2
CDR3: CASSQLAGGGDTQYF
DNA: TGTGCCAGCAGCCAACTAGCGGGAGGAGGGGATACGCAGTATTTT

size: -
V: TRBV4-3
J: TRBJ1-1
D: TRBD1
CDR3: CASSQSQGEGRTEAFF
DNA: TGCGCCAGCAGCCAGAGTCAGGGGGAGGGTCGGACTGAAGCTTTCTTT

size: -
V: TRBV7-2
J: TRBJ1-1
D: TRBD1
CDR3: CASSSTGASTEAFF
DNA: TGTGCCAGCAGCTCCACAGGGGCCAGCACTGAAGCTTTCTTT

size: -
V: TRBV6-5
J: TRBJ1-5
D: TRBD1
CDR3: CASSPGQGARQPQHF
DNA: TGTGCCAGCAGCCCCGGACAGGGGGCTCGTCAGCCCCAGCATTTT

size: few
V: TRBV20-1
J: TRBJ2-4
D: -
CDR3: CSARDLQAKNIQYF
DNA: TGCAGTGCTAGAGATCTCCAGGCCAAAAACATTCAGTACTTC

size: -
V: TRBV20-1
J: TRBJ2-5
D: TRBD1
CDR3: CSARDARTGIDETQYF
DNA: TGCAGTGCTAGAGATGCCAGGACAGGGATCGATGAGACCCAGTACTTC

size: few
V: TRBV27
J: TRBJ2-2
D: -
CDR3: CASSWGYEHTGELFF
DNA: TGTGCCAGCAGTTGGGGGTATGAACACACCGGGGAGCTGTTTTTT

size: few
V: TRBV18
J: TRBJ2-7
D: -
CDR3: CASSPQPAAASEQYF
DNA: TGTGCCAGCTCACCACAACCAGCGGCGGCCTCCGAGCAGTACTTC

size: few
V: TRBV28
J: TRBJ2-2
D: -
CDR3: CASSYRNTGELFF
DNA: TGTGCCAGCAGTTACAGGAACACCGGGGAGCTGTTTTTT

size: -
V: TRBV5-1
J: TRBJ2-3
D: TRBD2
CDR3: CASSRGLVEGTDTQYF
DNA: TGCGCCAGCAGCCGCGGACTAGTCGAAGGCACAGATACGCAGTATTTT

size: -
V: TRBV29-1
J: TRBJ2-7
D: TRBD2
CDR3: CSVEESGTDYEQYF
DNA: TGCAGCGTTGAAGAGAGCGGGACCGACTACGAGCAGTACTTC